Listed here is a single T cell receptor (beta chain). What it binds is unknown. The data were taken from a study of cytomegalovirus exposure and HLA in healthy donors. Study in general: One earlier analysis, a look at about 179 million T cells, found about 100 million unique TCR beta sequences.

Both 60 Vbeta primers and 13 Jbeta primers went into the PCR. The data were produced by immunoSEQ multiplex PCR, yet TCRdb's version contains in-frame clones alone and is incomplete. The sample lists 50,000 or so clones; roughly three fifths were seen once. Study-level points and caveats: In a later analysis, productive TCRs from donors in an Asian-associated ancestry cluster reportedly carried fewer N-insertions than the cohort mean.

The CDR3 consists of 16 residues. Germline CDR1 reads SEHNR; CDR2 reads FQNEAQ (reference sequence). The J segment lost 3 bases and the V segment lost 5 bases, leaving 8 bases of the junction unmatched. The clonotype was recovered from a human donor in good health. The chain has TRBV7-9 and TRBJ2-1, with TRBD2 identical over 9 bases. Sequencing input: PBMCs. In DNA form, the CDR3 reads TGTGCCAGCAGCCCCGAGTGGACTAGCGTCTACAATGAGCAGTTCTTC. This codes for CASSPEWTSVYNEQFF.